What follows describes a single T cell receptor beta chain. Its antigen remains unknown. The data stem from a study of neoadjuvant anti-PD-1 for oral cavity cancer. Produced via immunoSEQ multiplex PCR; TCRdb's table is partial and in-frame only. Among roughly 9,000 clones listed, about 67% were seen once. Notes on the study in general: TCR analyses covered only a few patients per response group.

Time point here: after neoadjuvant nivolumab, at surgical resection. From germline, CDR1 is MNHEY and CDR2 SVGAGI. CDR3 length: 14 amino acids. The trim removed 4 bases at V and 2 bases at J, leaving 3 bases unmatched. The chain carries TRBV6-5 and TRBJ2-5, with 8 nucleotides matching TRBD2. The receptor comes from a person between 35 and 79 years old with oral cavity squamous cell carcinoma. The sample here was PBMCs, taken after nivolumab (anti-PD-1) treatment. The CDR3 is CASSSLAGQETQYF. CDR3 coding DNA: TGTGCCAGCAGTTCATTAGCGGGGCAAGAGACCCAGTACTTC.